This T cell receptor (beta chain) was sequenced in a study of metastatic and nonmetastatic thyroid tumors. About the study: Patients with malignant and benign thyroid disease provided blood and tumor or nodule tissue, whose repertoires were compared.

Study outcomes and limitations: Significantly greater TCR beta diversity was reportedly found in malignant thyroid tumors than in benign nodules (in blood and tumor).

No patient had received any treatment before thyroid surgery. Regarding this clone: As yet, its antigen is unknown.

Through MiXCR, TCRdb re-clonotyped the PCR reads. Counted here are tens of thousands of clones, around half occurring once; the ten biggest clones make up around 22%. Looked up from germline, CDR1 is DFQATT and CDR2 is SNEGSKA (reference sequence). V shed 6 bases and J shed 3 bases, with 17 bases lying between them. CDR3 size: 15 residues. Sequenced input: tumor tissue. The chain links TRBV20-1 to TRBJ2-2; D may be TRBD1 or TRBD2 (5 bases each). This clonotype originated in a male donor with papillary thyroid cancer or a benign thyroid nodule (not recorded which). Some clones in this sample may be carry-over from other donors' samples. The CDR3 loop is CSARAGTPDTGELFF. The CDR3 coding sequence is TGCAGTGCCAGGGCCGGGACCCCCGACACCGGGGAGCTGTTTTTT.